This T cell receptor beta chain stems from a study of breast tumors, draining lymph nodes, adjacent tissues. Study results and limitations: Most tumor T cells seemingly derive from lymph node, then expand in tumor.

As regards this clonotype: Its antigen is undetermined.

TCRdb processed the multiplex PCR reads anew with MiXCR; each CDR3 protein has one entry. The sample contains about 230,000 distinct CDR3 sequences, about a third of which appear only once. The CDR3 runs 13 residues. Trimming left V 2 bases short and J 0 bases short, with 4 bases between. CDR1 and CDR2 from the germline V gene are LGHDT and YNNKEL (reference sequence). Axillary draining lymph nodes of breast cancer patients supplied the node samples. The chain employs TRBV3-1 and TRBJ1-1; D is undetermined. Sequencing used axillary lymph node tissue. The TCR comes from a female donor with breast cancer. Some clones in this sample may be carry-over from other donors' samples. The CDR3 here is CASSQTLNTEAFF. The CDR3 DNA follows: TGTGCCAGCAGCCAAACGCTGAACACTGAAGCTTTCTTT.